A selection of T cell receptor beta chains follows, all from one sample in a study of shared clonotypes between healthy human individuals. Here immunoSEQ multiplex PCR was the method, and the copy in TCRdb shows in-frame clones only, minus some. The profile shows about 2.4 million clones, 80% to 95% of them singletons. The sample was naive CD4+ T cells from PBMCs. The receptors stem from a young man in good health. Some clones in this sample may be carry-over from other donors' samples. CDR3s include the opening cysteine and the closing phenylalanine or tryptophan. The order of the fields is V gene, D gene, clone size, J gene, CDR3 protein, CDR3 DNA. The D gene is left open where the match is weak. Rows may omit the clone size; those that give it use once, few, many or a size class.

v_call: TRBV10-1
d_call: TRBD2
clone_size: -
j_call: TRBJ2-7
cdr3_aa: CASSEEREITHYYEQYF
cdr3_nt: TGCGCCAGCAGTGAGGAGCGGGAGATAACCCATTACTACGAGCAGTACTTC

v_call: TRBV4-1
d_call: TRBD1
clone_size: -
j_call: TRBJ2-7
cdr3_aa: CASSQGDREVYEQYF
cdr3_nt: TGCGCCAGCAGCCAAGGGGACAGGGAGGTATACGAGCAGTACTTC

v_call: TRBV25-1
d_call: -
clone_size: once
j_call: TRBJ1-4
cdr3_aa: CASSAMSEATNEKLFF
cdr3_nt: TGTGCCAGCAGTGCGATGAGTGAGGCAACTAATGAAAAACTGTTTTTT

v_call: TRBV29-1
d_call: -
clone_size: -
j_call: TRBJ2-1
cdr3_aa: CSSGGAGNMVF
cdr3_nt: TGCAGTTCTGGGGGGGCAGGGAATATGGTCTTC

v_call: TRBV18
d_call: -
clone_size: once
j_call: TRBJ2-7
cdr3_aa: CASSPAGAPYEQYF
cdr3_nt: TGTGCCAGCTCACCGGCAGGAGCCCCCTACGAGCAGTACTTC

v_call: TRBV7-2
d_call: -
clone_size: -
j_call: TRBJ2-7
cdr3_aa: CASSFQGIISEEQYF
cdr3_nt: TGTGCCAGCAGCTTCCAGGGAATTATTTCGGAAGAGCAGTACTTC

v_call: TRBV28
d_call: -
clone_size: -
j_call: TRBJ1-4
cdr3_aa: CASRSLEKLFF
cdr3_nt: TGTGCCAGCAGATCCCTTGAAAAACTGTTTTTT

v_call: TRBV25-1
d_call: -
clone_size: -
j_call: TRBJ1-5
cdr3_aa: CASSGGGNQPQHF
cdr3_nt: TGTGCCAGCAGTGGCGGGGGCAATCAGCCCCAGCATTTT

v_call: TRBV7-9
d_call: -
clone_size: -
j_call: TRBJ1-5
cdr3_aa: CASSLDGTAPVSF
cdr3_nt: TGTGCCAGCAGCTTAGATGGCACAGCGCCTGTGTCATTT

v_call: TRBV7-2
d_call: -
clone_size: -
j_call: TRBJ1-5
cdr3_aa: CASSHGHLRGNQPQHF
cdr3_nt: TGTGCCAGCAGCCATGGACACCTACGGGGTAATCAGCCCCAGCATTTT

v_call: TRBV2
d_call: -
clone_size: once
j_call: TRBJ1-5
cdr3_aa: CASSAQGFGNQPQHF
cdr3_nt: TGTGCCAGCAGCGCCCAGGGTTTTGGCAATCAGCCCCAGCATTTT

v_call: TRBV28
d_call: -
clone_size: -
j_call: TRBJ2-7
cdr3_aa: CASRRGSEQYF
cdr3_nt: TGTGCCAGCAGGCGGGGTAGTGAGCAGTACTTC

v_call: TRBV5-1
d_call: -
clone_size: -
j_call: TRBJ1-5
cdr3_aa: CASSFGGDQPQHF
cdr3_nt: TGCGCCAGCAGCTTCGGGGGAGATCAGCCCCAGCATTTT

v_call: TRBV9
d_call: -
clone_size: -
j_call: TRBJ1-4
cdr3_aa: CASSSPSEGGEKLFF
cdr3_nt: TGTGCCAGCAGCTCCCCGTCGGAAGGAGGAGAAAAACTGTTTTTT

v_call: TRBV27
d_call: -
clone_size: -
j_call: TRBJ1-5
cdr3_aa: CASSSRGGWPQHF
cdr3_nt: TGTGCCAGCAGTTCACGGGGGGGGTGGCCCCAGCATTTT

v_call: TRBV28
d_call: -
clone_size: -
j_call: TRBJ2-7
cdr3_aa: CASSTKAGAEQYF
cdr3_nt: TGTGCCAGCAGTACGAAAGCAGGGGCCGAGCAGTACTTC

v_call: TRBV28
d_call: -
clone_size: -
j_call: TRBJ2-7
cdr3_aa: CASSPPGTSYEQYF
cdr3_nt: TGTGCCAGCAGTCCCCCGGGGACCTCATACGAGCAGTACTTC

v_call: TRBV4-1
d_call: TRBD2
clone_size: -
j_call: TRBJ2-2
cdr3_aa: CASSQDVSGRVNTGELFF
cdr3_nt: TGCGCCAGCAGCCAAGATGTAAGCGGGAGGGTGAACACCGGGGAGCTGTTTTTT

v_call: TRBV9
d_call: TRBD2
clone_size: -
j_call: TRBJ2-1
cdr3_aa: CASSVTGGTYNEQFF
cdr3_nt: TGTGCCAGCAGCGTAACGGGAGGGACCTACAATGAGCAGTTCTTC

v_call: TRBV5-1
d_call: TRBD1
clone_size: -
j_call: TRBJ2-2
cdr3_aa: CASSLWTGPEGELFF
cdr3_nt: TGCGCCAGCAGCTTGTGGACAGGACCTGAGGGGGAGCTGTTTTTT

v_call: TRBV5-1
d_call: TRBD2
clone_size: -
j_call: TRBJ2-7
cdr3_aa: CASSSLAGESYF
cdr3_nt: TGCGCCAGCAGCTCATTAGCGGGGGAATCGTACTTC

v_call: TRBV18
d_call: TRBD2
clone_size: -
j_call: TRBJ2-2
cdr3_aa: CASSSGANTGELFF
cdr3_nt: TGTGCCAGCTCAAGCGGGGCCAACACCGGGGAGCTGTTTTTT

v_call: TRBV29-1
d_call: -
clone_size: -
j_call: TRBJ2-7
cdr3_aa: CSVQGPSYEQYF
cdr3_nt: TGCAGCGTCCAGGGGCCCTCCTACGAGCAGTACTTC

v_call: TRBV6-4
d_call: TRBD1
clone_size: -
j_call: TRBJ2-3
cdr3_aa: CASSETGVTTDTQYF
cdr3_nt: TGTGCCAGCAGTGAAACAGGGGTTACCACAGATACGCAGTATTTT

v_call: TRBV28
d_call: -
clone_size: -
j_call: TRBJ2-7
cdr3_aa: CASSLAAYEQYF
cdr3_nt: TGTGCCAGCAGTTTGGCGGCCTACGAGCAGTACTTC

v_call: TRBV11-2
d_call: -
clone_size: -
j_call: TRBJ2-7
cdr3_aa: CASSLIPGDLSYEQYF
cdr3_nt: TGTGCCAGCAGCTTAATCCCCGGGGACCTCTCCTACGAGCAGTACTTC